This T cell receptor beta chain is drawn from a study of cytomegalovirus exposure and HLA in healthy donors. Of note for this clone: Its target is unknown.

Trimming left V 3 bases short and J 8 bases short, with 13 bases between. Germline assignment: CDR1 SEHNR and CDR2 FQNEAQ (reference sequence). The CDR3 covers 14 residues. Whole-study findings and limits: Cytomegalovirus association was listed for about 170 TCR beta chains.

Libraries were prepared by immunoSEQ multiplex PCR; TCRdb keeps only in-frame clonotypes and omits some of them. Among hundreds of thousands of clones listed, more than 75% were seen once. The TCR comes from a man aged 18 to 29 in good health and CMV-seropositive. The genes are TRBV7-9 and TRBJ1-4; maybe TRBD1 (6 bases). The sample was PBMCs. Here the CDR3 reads CASSLTDRTEKLFF. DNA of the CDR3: TGTGCCAGCAGCTTGACGGACAGAACCGAAAAACTGTTTTTT.